This entry lists 26 T cell receptor beta chains sequenced from one sample in a study of T cell repertoires in cytomegalovirus infection. From the reads, TCRdb called clonotypes with MiXCR, one entry per CDR3 protein. The data contain around 210,000 distinct CDR3 sequences, 6% to 8% of them singletons. The sample was PBMCs. The receptor set was obtained from a human donor in good health (CMV status not recorded). Some clones in this sample may be carry-over from other donors' samples.

The chain has TRBV6-1 and TRBJ2-1, with D unclear. The germline V and J ends were trimmed by 0 bases and 2 bases, with 5 bases remaining between them. CDR1 is MNHNS and CDR2 is SASEGT in the germline V gene. The CDR3 consists of 14 residues. The CDR3 is CASSEARTYNEQFF. The CDR3 nucleotides read TGTGCCAGCAGTGAAGCGCGGACCTACAATGAGCAGTTCTTC.

This clonotype has ten or more counts. The chain links TRBV5-1 to TRBJ2-3; D gene unclear. The CDR3 length is 15 residues. The V end was cut by 5 bases, the J end by 7 bases, with 20 bases between. Germline assignment: CDR1 SGHRS and CDR2 YFSETQ. The DNA of the CDR3 is TGCGCCAGCAGTTCTCCAACCACAGTCCCGAATACGCAGTATTTT. Protein: CASSSPTTVPNTQYF.

Comments on this clonotype: At one boundary the junction diverges from the germline segment, which might be a read error. V and J are TRBV19 and TRBJ1-2; D is possibly TRBD1 (6 bases). The germline CDR1 and CDR2 sequences are LNHDA and SQIVND (reference sequence). There are 14 residues in the CDR3. CDR3 nucleotides: TGTGCCAGTAGTATCCGGACAGCCTTCTATAGCTACACCTTC. Encoded protein: CASSIRTAFYSYTF.

In its sample, this clonotype was seen many times. This CDR3 reads CASSWGPSSSGNTIYF. The CDR3 region has the DNA TGTGCCAGCAGCTGGGGACCAAGCTCTTCTGGAAACACCATATATTTT. The chain has TRBV7-2 and TRBJ1-3, with a weak D call TRBD1 (5 bases). V was cut by 4 bases and J by 1 base, with 14 bases left in between. Germline loops: CDR1 SGHTA, CDR2 FQGNSA. CDR3 length: 16 residues.

This clonotype showed up many times. The chain has TRBV20-1 and TRBJ2-1; 9 nucleotides line up with TRBD2. This CDR3 comprises 14 residues. V lost 3 bases to trimming and J lost 6 bases; unmatched junction nucleotides: 6. The germline V gene has CDR1 DFQATT and CDR2 SNEGSKA (reference sequence). The CDR3 loop reads CSARGTSGFNEQFF. The CDR3 coding sequence is TGCAGTGCTAGGGGTACTAGCGGGTTCAATGAGCAGTTCTTC.

This rearrangement joins TRBV12-3 or TRBV12-4 to TRBJ1-1; TRBD1 is a possible D gene (6 bases). The CDR3 has 12 amino acids. With 8 bases removed from V and 11 bases from J, the gap between germline ends came to 18 bases. The DNA of the CDR3 is TGTGCCAGCGGCCGGTCACAGGGACTGGCTTTCTTT. It codes for CASGRSQGLAFF.

This clonotype was detected ten times or more. The rearrangement links TRBV20-1 to TRBJ1-1; possible D gene TRBD1, 6 bases. The germline CDR1 and CDR2 sequences are DFQATT and SNEGSKA (reference sequence). The CDR3 covers 15 residues. Trimming pared 3 bases from V and 1 base from J, leaving 15 bases between. In nucleotides, the CDR3 is TGCAGTGCTAGCCTACCAGGGGTACGGAACACTGAAGCTTTCTTT. This gives the protein CSASLPGVRNTEAFF.

This clonotype was found many times. This chain joins TRBV11-2 and TRBJ2-7, with D unclear. Trimming took off 6 bases at V and 4 bases at J, with 19 bases between the two ends. Germline lookup yields CDR1 SGHAT and CDR2 FQNNGV. CDR3 length: 15 residues. CDR3 in amino acids: CASSPSALSFYEQYF. The CDR3 nucleotides read TGTGCCAGCAGTCCGAGCGCCCTGAGCTTTTACGAGCAGTACTTC.

The chain recombines TRBV6-2 or TRBV6-3 with TRBJ2-1; D call uncertain. In germline, CDR1 is MNHEY, CDR2 SVGEGT. The CDR3 is 15 amino acids. V lost 5 bases to trimming and J lost 3 bases, with 14 bases between them. CDR3 sequence reads: CASSLVGSGYNEQFF. The CDR3 DNA sequence: TGTGCCAGCAGTCTGGTCGGGTCAGGCTACAATGAGCAGTTCTTC.

This clonotype showed up many times. The rearrangement links TRBV29-1 to TRBJ2-7; TRBD1 is a possible D gene (7 bases). The V gene lost 6 bases and the J gene lost 0 bases, with 18 bases spanning the gap. The CDR3 extends over 15 amino acids. Looked up from germline, CDR1 is SQVTM and CDR2 is ANQGSEA. CDR3 in DNA: TGCAGCGTCCTAGCGACGGGACAGACCTCCTACGAGCAGTACTTC. Protein: CSVLATGQTSYEQYF.

This clonotype occurred many times. The chain combines TRBV7-6 with TRBJ2-7, with a weak D call TRBD2 (5 bases). This CDR3 is built from 14 residues. V was clipped by 5 bases and J by 2 bases, with 13 bases between them. Germline lookup yields CDR1 SGHVS and CDR2 FNYEAQ. This CDR3 is CASSLNGETYEQYF. The CDR3 coding sequence is TGTGCCAGCAGCCTGAACGGGGAAACCTACGAGCAGTACTTC.

This clonotype appeared many times. The chain is built from TRBV7-8 and TRBJ1-1; 7 bases map to TRBD1. CDR1 and CDR2 from the germline V gene are SGHVS and FQNEAQ. There are 14 residues in the CDR3. V gave up 5 bases and J gave up 1 base; unmatched junction bases: 4. The CDR3 protein is CASSPDRENTEAFF. The CDR3 DNA follows: TGTGCCAGCAGCCCTGACAGGGAGAACACTGAAGCTTTCTTT.

This clonotype has ten or more counts. The chain recombines TRBV19 with TRBJ2-3, with no clear D. The CDR3 is made up of 12 amino acids. V lost 3 bases, J lost 6 bases, and 7 bases lay in between. The germline V gene encodes CDR1 LNHDA and CDR2 SQIVND (reference sequence). The DNA of the CDR3 is TGTGCCAGTAGTATTGGCCTGGATACGCAGTATTTT. This sequence encodes CASSIGLDTQYF.

The table lists this clonotype with many counts. The chain recombines TRBV5-1 with TRBJ2-6; D gene unclear. CDR1 is SGHRS, CDR2 YFSETQ, per germline. The CDR3 length is 15 residues. Trimming stripped 4 bases from V and 0 bases from J, with 8 bases between. The CDR3 reads CASSPTDSGANVLTF. The DNA for the CDR3 is TGCGCCAGCAGCCCAACAGACTCTGGGGCCAACGTCCTGACTTTC.

This clonotype was counted ten times or more. The V call is TRBV6-2 or TRBV6-3, the J call TRBJ2-2; D gene ambiguous. V was pared by 6 bases and J by 11 bases, with 10 bases between. The length of the CDR3 is 11 residues. The V gene's germline CDR1 is MNHEY and CDR2 SVGEGT. The chain's CDR3 is CASSPGRELFF. CDR3 DNA sequence: TGTGCCAGCAGCCCTGGTCGAGAGCTGTTTTTT.

This chain uses TRBV20-1 with TRBJ2-7; 9 positions match TRBD1. The CDR3 spans 13 residues. With 8 bases clipped from V and 2 bases from J, the junction kept 7 bases outside the gene matches. The germline V gene has CDR1 DFQATT and CDR2 SNEGSKA (reference sequence). DNA for the CDR3: TGCAGTAACCGGGACAGGGCTACCTACGAGCAGTACTTC. This translates into CSNRDRATYEQYF.

In this sample, this clonotype turned up once. This may stem from a read error, because a much larger clone lies one nucleotide away. The V call is TRBV4-1, the J call TRBJ1-4; no definite D call. V was trimmed by 4 bases and J by 8 bases, leaving 17 bases between them. The CDR3 totals 15 residues. CDR1 MGHRA and CDR2 YSYEKL come from the germline V gene. CDR3 DNA: TGCGCCAGCAGCCCTCGGGGAGGAAGTGCGGAAAAACTGTTTTTT. Amino acid sequence: CASSPRGGSAEKLFF.

This clonotype was recorded a few times. The rearrangement links TRBV18 to TRBJ2-1; TRBD1 aligns across 9 bases. The CDR3 has 12 amino acids. V shed 6 bases and J 10 bases; nucleotides not matched to a gene: 4. Germline-derived CDR1 and CDR2 are KGHSH and LQKENI. The DNA of the CDR3 is TGTGCCAGCTCGGACACAGGGGGCGAGCAGTTCTTC. Translated, it gives CASSDTGGEQFF.

This clonotype was picked up many times. CDR3 in amino acids: CASSLGLRADTQYF. The DNA of the CDR3 is TGTGCCAGCAGCTTAGGGCTTCGGGCAGATACGCAGTATTTT. The chain combines TRBV7-2 with TRBJ2-3, with D unresolved. The CDR3 is 14 residues long. In germline, CDR1 is SGHTA, CDR2 FQGNSA. Trimming took off 1 base at V and 4 bases at J, with 9 bases between the two ends.

This clonotype was found many times. The chain couples TRBV28 to TRBJ2-7; D possibly corresponds to TRBD2 (6 bases). CDR1 is MDHEN and CDR2 is SYDVKM in the germline V gene. Trimming stripped 5 bases from V and 3 bases from J, with 23 bases between. The CDR3 runs to 17 residues. CDR3: CASSPFPRDGGGYEQYF. The CDR3 nucleotides read TGTGCCAGCAGTCCGTTCCCCCGGGACGGGGGAGGCTACGAGCAGTACTTC.

The J gene is TRBJ2-7, the V gene TRBV20-1; 7 bases are a match to TRBD1. Trimming cost V 5 bases and J 0 bases; bases outside gene matches: 4. The CDR3 is made up of 13 amino acids. CDR1 and CDR2 from the germline V gene are DFQATT and SNEGSKA (reference sequence). CDR3: CSAPRTGSYEQYF. CDR3 nucleotide sequence: TGCAGTGCTCCTCGGACAGGCTCCTACGAGCAGTACTTC.

The rearrangement links TRBV27 to TRBJ2-6, with no clear D. The germline CDR1 and CDR2 sequences are MNHEY and SMNVEV (reference sequence). The CDR3 length is 21 residues. V gave up 5 bases and J gave up 0 bases, with 26 bases separating them. Here the CDR3 reads CASSPYVLDTLSFSGANVLTF. In DNA form, the CDR3 reads TGTGCCAGCAGTCCCTATGTTTTAGACACGCTGTCTTTCTCTGGGGCCAACGTCCTGACTTTC. Variable domain in full (rest from reference TRBV27 and TRBJ2-6): EAQVTQNPRYLITVTGKKLTVTCSQNMNHEYMSWYRQDPGLGLRQIYYSMNVEVTDKGDVPEGYKVSRKEKRNFPLILESPSPNQTSLYFCASSPYVLDTLSFSGANVLTFGAGSRLTVL.

The chain couples TRBV23-1 to TRBJ1-1, with D unclear. TRBV23-1 is an ORF for which the function is uncertain. The CDR3 runs 13 residues. V was cut by 11 bases and J by 4 bases, with 17 bases left in between. The CDR3 loop reads CAGSLVAGTEAFF. DNA for the CDR3: TGCGCCGGGAGCCTGGTGGCTGGCACTGAAGCTTTCTTT.

This clonotype was detected once. The chain is built from TRBV28 and TRBJ2-1, with unresolved D. The germline CDR1 and CDR2 sequences are MDHEN and SYDVKM. This CDR3 is built from 15 residues. V was trimmed by 3 bases and J by 5 bases, leaving 14 bases between them. This CDR3 reads CASSFQREANNEQFF. The DNA of the CDR3 is TGTGCCAGCAGTTTCCAAAGGGAAGCTAACAATGAGCAGTTCTTC.

The chain links TRBV6-5 to TRBJ2-4; no clear D. V lost 6 bases and J 6 bases, leaving 9 bases between the germline ends. Germline V CDR1 and CDR2: MNHEY, SVGAGI. The CDR3 covers 12 residues. In DNA, the CDR3 is TGTGCCAGCAGCCCGACCGGAAACATTCAGTACTTC. Encoded protein: CASSPTGNIQYF.

The table lists this clonotype with many counts. This sequence joins TRBV7-8 and TRBJ2-1, with a weak D call TRBD2 (6 bases). V was cut by 2 bases and J by 6 bases, with 14 bases left in between. This CDR3 spans 15 amino acids. Germline loops: CDR1 SGHVS, CDR2 FQNEAQ. The CDR3 bases are TGTGCCAGCAGCTTATCACTAGCTATTATCAATGAGCAGTTCTTC. Translating gives CASSLSLAIINEQFF.